The T cell receptor beta chain under discussion was sequenced for a study of cytomegalovirus exposure and HLA in healthy donors. Overall study context: Unique TCR beta sequences numbering about 100 million came from 150 million to 200 million T cells in an earlier analysis. Whole-study results and caveats: In a later analysis, specific HLA alleles were associated with some 16,000 TCR beta sequences at a 0.05 false discovery rate.

CDR3 size: 16 residues. Looked up from germline, CDR1 is MNHEY and CDR2 is SVGAGI. Trimming pared 2 bases from V and 7 bases from J, leaving 20 bases between. A remark on this clone: Its cognate antigen is unknown.

13 Jbeta primers and 60 Vbeta primers were used for the PCR. Sequencing used immunoSEQ multiplex PCR; TCRdb keeps in-frame clones, though not all of them. The sample data list about 200,000 clones. Sample: PBMCs. The chain employs TRBV6-5 and TRBJ2-5; D perhaps matches TRBD2 (6 bases). This clonotype was sampled from a girl aged 2-9 years in good health and CMV-seropositive. CDR3 coding DNA: TGTGCCAGCAGTTACGGAGGGACCTCCGGAAGGTGGACCCAGTACTTC. Translated: CASSYGGTSGRWTQYF.